This T cell receptor (beta chain) was observed in a study of cytomegalovirus exposure and HLA in healthy donors. This CDR3 contains 15 residues. Trimming took 6 bases from V and 5 from J; bases not matched to a gene: 7. Germline V lookup: CDR1 SGHTA, CDR2 FQGTGA. Study-wide findings and caveats: Altogether, some 170 TCR beta chains were recorded as cytomegalovirus-associated.

An approximately 130-subject validation cohort, separate from the approximately 670-subject first cohort, supplied the donors. On this clone itself: Its target is unknown.

The assay was immunoSEQ multiplex PCR, and TCRdb's table has in-frame clones only and misses some. The repertoire holds about 76,000 clones, with less than 95% as singletons. The chain recombines TRBV7-3 with TRBJ2-1, with 10 nucleotides matching TRBD2. Sequenced: PBMCs. This TCR came from a woman aged 18-29 years in good health and CMV-seronegative. The CDR3 spells CASSPSGGQNNEQFF. The CDR3 nucleotides read TGTGCCAGCAGTCCTAGCGGGGGACAGAACAATGAGCAGTTCTTC.